The rows below give T cell receptor beta chains drawn from one sample of a study of T cell responses to AZD1222 COVID-19 vaccine. Libraries were prepared by immunoSEQ multiplex PCR; TCRdb keeps only in-frame clonotypes and omits some of them. The sample comprises around 120,000 clones, just under 95% of which are singletons, and roughly 2% rests with the top ten. The starting material was peripheral blood, obtained on day 0 of AZD1222 vaccination. These receptors all come from an adult in good health. The CDR3 runs from the conserved cysteine through the conserved F or W. Each record gives: J gene, V gene, D gene, clone size, CDR3 DNA, CDR3 protein. The D gene is left open where the match is weak. Size tells how often a clone was seen (once, few, many) or the class of an expanded clone, and some rows leave it out.

j_call: TRBJ1-5; v_call: TRBV21-1; d_call: .; clone_size: once; cdr3_nt: TGTGCCAGCAGCAAAGATCAAACAGGGGGCCATCAGTATAGCAATCAGCCCCAGCATTTT; cdr3_aa: CASSKDQTGGHQYSNQPQHF
j_call: TRBJ2-1; v_call: TRBV7-3; d_call: .; clone_size: .; cdr3_nt: TGTGCCAGCAGCATCCCGGGGCGCAATGAGCAGTTCTTC; cdr3_aa: CASSIPGRNEQFF
j_call: TRBJ1-1; v_call: TRBV28; d_call: .; clone_size: .; cdr3_nt: TGTGCCAGCAGTTTAGGACAGAACACTGAAGCTTTCTTT; cdr3_aa: CASSLGQNTEAFF
j_call: TRBJ2-1; v_call: TRBV29-1; d_call: TRBD2; clone_size: .; cdr3_nt: TGCAGCGTTGTTTGGCTAGCGGGAGGTTTAGGAGTGCAGTTCTTC; cdr3_aa: CSVVWLAGGLGVQFF
j_call: TRBJ1-3; v_call: TRBV19; d_call: TRBD1; clone_size: once; cdr3_nt: TGTGCCAGCCTCTCCGGACAGGGGGCGAGAAACACCATATATTTT; cdr3_aa: CASLSGQGARNTIYF
j_call: TRBJ1-6; v_call: TRBV6-5; d_call: .; clone_size: .; cdr3_nt: .; cdr3_aa: CASSSSRTDDNSPLHF
j_call: TRBJ2-7; v_call: TRBV29-1; d_call: TRBD2; clone_size: .; cdr3_nt: TGCAGCGTTGTCCCATTAACTAGCGGGATTTCCTACGAGCAGTACTTC; cdr3_aa: CSVVPLTSGISYEQYF
j_call: TRBJ2-3; v_call: TRBV3-1/TRBV3-2; d_call: TRBD1; clone_size: .; cdr3_nt: TGTGCCAGCAGCCCCTTGGGGACAGGGTACCCGGGGTTCGCAGATACGCAGTATTTT; cdr3_aa: CASSPLGTGYPGFADTQYF
j_call: TRBJ1-2; v_call: TRBV4-3; d_call: .; clone_size: .; cdr3_nt: TGCGCCAGCAGCCAAGATGGGGAGGGATTTTGGCGTCATGGCTACACCTTC; cdr3_aa: CASSQDGEGFWRHGYTF
j_call: TRBJ1-5; v_call: TRBV18; d_call: TRBD1; clone_size: .; cdr3_nt: TGTGCCAGCTCACCAGGGGGACAGGGGAATCAGCCCCAGCATTTT; cdr3_aa: CASSPGGQGNQPQHF
j_call: TRBJ2-1; v_call: TRBV12-3/TRBV12-4; d_call: .; clone_size: .; cdr3_nt: TGTGCCAGCAGTTTAATCAATGAGCAGTTCTTC; cdr3_aa: CASSLINEQFF
j_call: TRBJ2-5; v_call: TRBV5-1; d_call: TRBD2; clone_size: once; cdr3_nt: TGCGCCAGCAGCCTGAGACTAGCGAGCTTAGGGACCCAGTACTTC; cdr3_aa: CASSLRLASLGTQYF
j_call: TRBJ1-3; v_call: TRBV7-2; d_call: TRBD1; clone_size: once; cdr3_nt: TGTGCCAGCAGCAGACAACAGGGGGCTAGAAACACCATATATTTT; cdr3_aa: CASSRQQGARNTIYF
j_call: TRBJ1-1; v_call: TRBV5-5; d_call: .; clone_size: .; cdr3_nt: TGTGCCAGCAGCTTGGGTGGATCCACTGAAGCTTTCTTT; cdr3_aa: CASSLGGSTEAFF
j_call: TRBJ2-7; v_call: TRBV6-2/TRBV6-3; d_call: .; clone_size: .; cdr3_nt: TGTGCCAGCAGTTTCCCCCCGCACTACGAGCAGTACTTC; cdr3_aa: CASSFPPHYEQYF
j_call: TRBJ2-7; v_call: TRBV14; d_call: .; clone_size: .; cdr3_nt: TGTGCCAGCAGCCAAGGAATTGTGTCAGGCTACGAGCAGTACTTC; cdr3_aa: CASSQGIVSGYEQYF
j_call: TRBJ1-5; v_call: TRBV30; d_call: TRBD1; clone_size: .; cdr3_nt: TGTGCCTGGAGTGATCCGGACAGGGTGGTTCAGCCCCAGCATTTT; cdr3_aa: CAWSDPDRVVQPQHF
j_call: TRBJ2-7; v_call: TRBV2; d_call: TRBD1; clone_size: once; cdr3_nt: TGTGCCAGCATGCCCCGGGACAGGGGCTACGAGCAGTACTTC; cdr3_aa: CASMPRDRGYEQYF
j_call: TRBJ2-4; v_call: TRBV7-9; d_call: .; clone_size: .; cdr3_nt: TGTGCCAGCAGCTTTGGGGGCGCGGACAAAAACATTCAGTACTTC; cdr3_aa: CASSFGGADKNIQYF
j_call: TRBJ2-1; v_call: TRBV24-1; d_call: .; clone_size: .; cdr3_nt: TGTGCCACCAGTTCGGACAGGAGGGGTGAGCAGTTCTTC; cdr3_aa: CATSSDRRGEQFF
j_call: TRBJ1-5; v_call: TRBV6-2/TRBV6-3; d_call: .; clone_size: .; cdr3_nt: TGTGCCAGCAGTTATGGGGACCCGGCCTTTCAGCCCCAGCATTTT; cdr3_aa: CASSYGDPAFQPQHF
j_call: TRBJ1-2; v_call: TRBV10-3; d_call: TRBD1; clone_size: .; cdr3_nt: TGTGCCATCAGTGACAGGACAGGGAATGGCTACACCTTC; cdr3_aa: CAISDRTGNGYTF
j_call: TRBJ1-2; v_call: TRBV11-3; d_call: .; clone_size: .; cdr3_nt: TGTGCCAGCAGTGGTCAGGCCGATGGCTACACCTTC; cdr3_aa: CASSGQADGYTF
j_call: TRBJ1-5; v_call: TRBV30; d_call: .; clone_size: .; cdr3_nt: TGTGCCTGGAGTGGAGTCCCGAGCGGATCCCAGCATTTT; cdr3_aa: CAWSGVPSGSQHF
j_call: TRBJ2-2; v_call: TRBV5-1; d_call: .; clone_size: .; cdr3_nt: TGCGCCAGCAGCTTGGCGGGGGTTGTCAACACCGGGGAGCTGTTTTTT; cdr3_aa: CASSLAGVVNTGELFF
j_call: TRBJ2-2; v_call: TRBV7-9; d_call: .; clone_size: .; cdr3_nt: TGTGCCAGCAGCGGCCTAGCGCCTGCCACCGGGGAGCTGTTTTTT; cdr3_aa: CASSGLAPATGELFF
j_call: TRBJ1-1; v_call: TRBV18; d_call: .; clone_size: .; cdr3_nt: TGTGCCAGCTCACCAAGTCCCGCGAACACTGAAGCTTTCTTT; cdr3_aa: CASSPSPANTEAFF
j_call: TRBJ1-2; v_call: TRBV6-5; d_call: TRBD1; clone_size: .; cdr3_nt: TGTGCCAGCAGTAGACAACGACAGGGGGCGAGTGGCTACACCTTC; cdr3_aa: CASSRQRQGASGYTF
j_call: TRBJ1-2; v_call: TRBV6-2/TRBV6-3; d_call: .; clone_size: .; cdr3_nt: TGTGCCAGCAGTTACCGGGGCAGAATTAACTATGGCTACACCTTC; cdr3_aa: CASSYRGRINYGYTF
j_call: TRBJ2-1; v_call: TRBV3-1/TRBV3-2; d_call: TRBD2; clone_size: .; cdr3_nt: TGTGCCAGCAGCCAAGAGGGATTAGCGGGAGGGAGAAGCTCCTACAATGAGCAGTTCTTC; cdr3_aa: CASSQEGLAGGRSSYNEQFF
j_call: TRBJ2-1; v_call: TRBV5-1; d_call: .; clone_size: once; cdr3_nt: TGCGCCAGCAGCTTAGTTCGGGAGCAGTTCTTC; cdr3_aa: CASSLVREQFF
j_call: TRBJ1-2; v_call: TRBV19; d_call: .; clone_size: .; cdr3_nt: TGTGCCAGTAGTTCCTTCAGGGTCGCCTATGGCTACACCTTC; cdr3_aa: CASSSFRVAYGYTF
j_call: TRBJ1-1; v_call: TRBV9; d_call: .; clone_size: once; cdr3_nt: TGTGCCAGCAGCGTAGAGGCAGACCCTAACACTGAAGCTTTCTTT; cdr3_aa: CASSVEADPNTEAFF
j_call: TRBJ1-2; v_call: TRBV6-5; d_call: .; clone_size: .; cdr3_nt: TGTGCCACAAGTCCAAAGACCGGGACAATTTATGGCTACACCTTC; cdr3_aa: CATSPKTGTIYGYTF
j_call: TRBJ2-1; v_call: TRBV5-1; d_call: TRBD2; clone_size: .; cdr3_nt: TGCGCCAGCAGCCCCGGGACTACCTTCTACAATGAGCAGTTCTTC; cdr3_aa: CASSPGTTFYNEQFF